This T cell receptor (beta chain) stems from a study of OX40 agonist ivuxolimab in advanced cancers. Study-level information: Partial responses were achieved by three patients: one hepatocellular carcinoma, two cutaneous melanoma.

Study-level results: Expanded peripheral T cell antigen specificity was not determined. Nonresponders, in some cases, also had low normalized T-cell clonal expansion. Near-lowest levels of clonal expansion characterized partial responders at 0.1-3.0 mg/kg.

Points on this clone: Its specificity is unknown.

Assay: immunoSEQ multiplex PCR; the TCRdb copy retains only in-frame clones and omits some. The repertoire holds about 25,000 clones, with around 86% as singletons. Here the sequenced sample was CD4+ or CD8+ T cells sorted from blood, taken in a trial of the OX40 agonist ivuxolimab. This sequence originates from an adult with an advanced solid tumor such as melanoma, head and neck, liver or kidney cancer.

CDR3 in DNA: TGCGCCAGCAGCCAAGACAGGGGACCCTACAATGAGCAGTTCTTC. It encodes CASSQDRGPYNEQFF. The chain joins TRBV4-1 to TRBJ2-1, with a weak D call TRBD1 (6 bases). The CDR3 loop spans 15 amino acids. V lost 0 bases and J 2 bases, leaving 8 bases between the germline ends. Germline V lookup: CDR1 MGHRA, CDR2 YSYEKL.